This TCR beta chain comes out of a study of T cells in tuberculosis. Study-wide results and caveats: A GMM-specific repertoire classifier reached 75% to 90% accuracy, AUROC 0.7 to 0.9.

Points on this clone: Antigen: not known.

Some clones are missing from TCRdb's copy, which holds only in-frame ones; the method was immunoSEQ multiplex PCR. The sample includes around 26,000 clones, around 95% of them seen just once. What was sequenced was PBMCs. This TCR derives from a donor aged 10-30 years with latent tuberculosis or without tuberculosis infection.

CDR3 loop: CASSQGSEEAFF. The CDR3, as DNA: TGCGCCAGCAGCCAAGGGAGCGAGGAGGCTTTCTTT. The gene calls are TRBV4-1 and TRBJ1-1; D ambiguous. The CDR3 has 12 residues. Trimming pared 1 base from V and 11 bases from J, leaving 11 bases between. Germline CDR1 and CDR2: MGHRA and YSYEKL.